This record looks at one TCR beta chain sequence and its context. One entry per CDR3 protein, called by TCRdb with MiXCR from the RT-PCR reads. The data contain 410,000 or so distinct CDR3 sequences, around 16% of them singletons. The data derive from a study of patients and donors after allogeneic stem cell transplantation. Germline CDR1 is SGHRS and CDR2 is YFSETQ. There are 14 residues in the CDR3. V was trimmed by 5 bases and J by 4 bases, leaving 15 bases between them. The sequence derives from a human donor who was either an allogeneic HSCT recipient or a stem cell or donor lymphocyte infusion donor (not recorded which). It is not recorded whose cells these are; they may come from a transplant donor. The chain has TRBV5-1 and TRBJ1-1; possibly TRBD1 for D (5 bases). Source material: blood, either unsorted or a sorted T cell fraction (not recorded which). The CDR3 DNA is TGCGCCAGCAGGCCTAGCGGGGGGAGCACTGAAGCTTTCTTT. It encodes CASRPSGGSTEAFF.